This T cell receptor (beta chain) was obtained from a study of Graves' ophthalmopathy and Graves' hyperthyroidism. General study results and limits: The model predicted progression of ophthalmopathy with a sensitivity of roughly 69%, and its specificity was 72% to 85%.

A word on this clonotype: What it binds is not known.

New diagnoses, under 2 months' duration, and ages 18 to 65 characterized the hyperthyroidism patients. Other autoimmune disease, uncontrolled infection, pregnancy and lactation led to exclusion. Reliance was placed on clinical symptoms, serum thyroxine, TRAb, thyroid ultrasound and orbital computed tomography for diagnosis. V gave up 1 base and J gave up 3 bases, with 13 bases separating them. The CDR3 covers 15 residues. The germline CDR1 and CDR2 sequences are SGHRS and YFSETQ. Amplification targeted the TCR beta CDR3 regions, with RNA transcripts as the source material. The authors performed first-round RT-PCR with HTBI primers and then a second-round multiplex PCR. TCRdb reprocessed the multiplex PCR reads via MiXCR and lists one record per CDR3 protein. Counted here are around 1.1 million distinct CDR3 sequences, less than 45% occurring once; the ten biggest clones make up around 10%.

The chain is built from TRBV5-1 and TRBJ1-2; D call uncertain. What was sequenced was peripheral blood or thyroid tissue (not recorded which). The clonotype comes from an adult man with Graves' hyperthyroidism. The CDR3 spells CASSLSIATDYGYTF. CDR3 nucleotides: TGCGCCAGCAGCTTGTCTATTGCCACAGACTATGGCTACACCTTC.